Each of the 32 T cell receptor beta chains below was sequenced from the same sample in a study of early stage breast cancer tumors. Assay: immunoSEQ multiplex PCR; the TCRdb copy retains only in-frame clones and omits some. Of approximately 20,000 clones listed, approximately 82% are singletons. The sample consisted of blood. These receptors were taken from a person between 70 and 80 years old with breast cancer.

CDR3 amino acids: CASSVGSSSYNEQFF. CDR3 DNA: TGTGCCAGCAGCGTAGGTAGTAGCTCCTACAATGAGCAGTTCTTC. V usage is TRBV9 and J usage is TRBJ2-1; no definite D call. The CDR3 is made up of 15 amino acids. Trimming stripped 0 bases from V and 0 bases from J, with 7 bases between. Germline V CDR1 and CDR2: SGDLS, YYNGEE.

This sequence joins TRBV18 and TRBJ1-1; D call uncertain. CDR3 length: 13 residues. The ends were cut back, 2 bases at V and 2 bases at J, with 6 bases in the middle. In germline, CDR1 is KGHSH, CDR2 LQKENI. CDR3 sequence (DNA): TGTGCCAGCTCACCAGGACTTAACACTGAAGCTTTCTTT. Translation gives CASSPGLNTEAFF.

The chain carries TRBV30 and TRBJ1-5; 8 bases agree with TRBD1. CDR3 size: 13 residues. Per germline, CDR1 GTSNPN and CDR2 SVGIG (reference sequence). V shed 3 bases and J 8 bases; nucleotides not matched to a gene: 6. The CDR3 region is CAWSGQGGKPQHF. The CDR3 coding sequence is TGTGCCTGGAGCGGACAGGGCGGAAAGCCCCAGCATTTT.

The chain links TRBV7-2 to TRBJ2-1; 8 bases agree with TRBD2. CDR1 is SGHTA and CDR2 is FQGNSA in the germline V gene. The CDR3 sequence is 17 residues long. Germline trimming cut 5 bases from V and 5 bases from J; bases unmatched to any gene: 14. The CDR3 here is CASSPALGGGPHNEQFF. CDR3 in DNA: TGTGCCAGCAGCCCCGCGTTGGGCGGGGGGCCGCACAATGAGCAGTTCTTC. The full variable domain, its missing parts supplied by reference TRBV7-2 and TRBJ2-1, is GAGVSQSPSNKVTEKGKDVELRCDPISGHTALYWYRQSLGQGLEFLIYFQGNSAPDKSGLPSDRFSAERTGGSVSTLTIQRTQQEDSAVYLCASSPALGGGPHNEQFFGPGTRLTVL.

The chain joins TRBV13 to TRBJ2-6, with D unresolved. Trimming removed 6 bases at V and 0 bases at J, with 12 bases between. This CDR3 contains 16 residues. Germline lookup yields CDR1 PRHDT and CDR2 FYEKMQ (reference sequence). The CDR3 nucleotides read TGTGCCAGCAGTTACACAGTTATCTCTGGGGCCAACGTCCTGACTTTC. This translates into CASSYTVISGANVLTF.

The chain links TRBV14 to TRBJ1-2, with a possible D match to TRBD1 (5 bases). Germline loops: CDR1 SGHDN, CDR2 FVKESK. Trimming took off 2 bases at V and 2 bases at J, with 12 bases between the two ends. The length of the CDR3 is 15 residues. This CDR3 is CASSQQGAGNYGYTF. The CDR3 nucleotides read TGTGCCAGCAGCCAACAAGGTGCAGGGAACTATGGCTACACCTTC.

The chain uses TRBV5-1 and TRBJ2-3; TRBD2 is a possible D gene (5 bases). There are 16 residues in the CDR3. CDR1 and CDR2 (germline): SGHRS, YFSETQ. Trimming took off 3 bases at V and 1 base at J, with 15 bases between the two ends. The CDR3 DNA reads TGCGCCAGCAGCTGGGCGCCGGGTAGCGGCACAGATACGCAGTATTTT. Translated: CASSWAPGSGTDTQYF.

The chain carries TRBV5-4 and TRBJ2-5, with 8 positions matching TRBD2. J gave up 2 bases and V 3 bases, and 3 bases lay outside the gene matches. This CDR3 has 14 amino acids. Germline assignment: CDR1 SGHNT and CDR2 YYREEE (reference sequence). CDR3 region: CASSSLAGQETQYF. CDR3 DNA sequence: TGTGCCAGCAGCTCATTAGCGGGACAAGAGACCCAGTACTTC.

The CDR3 coding sequence is TGTGCCACCAGGCGGGACAGGGGAGGCACCGGGGAGCTGTTTTTT. It specifies CATRRDRGGTGELFF. The chain recombines TRBV15 with TRBJ2-2, with 10 bases identical to TRBD1. Trimming at V came to 6 bases and at J to 4 bases, leaving 5 bases not matched to a gene. Germline V gene sequence: CDR1 LNHNV, CDR2 YYDKDF (reference sequence). This CDR3 spans 15 amino acids. The variable domain in full, with the rest retrieved from reference TRBV15 and TRBJ2-2, is DAMVIQNPRYQVTQFGKPVTLSCSQTLNHNVMYWYQQKSSQAPKLLFHYYDKDFNNEADTPDNFQSRRPNTSFCFLDIRSPGLGDTAMYLCATRRDRGGTGELFFGEGSRLTVL.

The CDR3 loop reads CASSRGDSRVRQPQHF. DNA of the CDR3: TGCGCCAGCAGTCGGGGTGATAGCAGGGTTCGGCAGCCCCAGCATTTT. This chain joins TRBV23-1 and TRBJ1-5; TRBD1 is a possible D gene (5 bases). TRBV23-1 qualifies as an ORF whose function is uncertain. The CDR3 covers 16 residues. Trimming took off 4 bases at V and 7 bases at J, with 20 bases between the two ends.

V and J are TRBV2 and TRBJ2-7; 7 bases map to TRBD1. Unmatched junction bases numbered 7, after V lost 6 bases and J lost 2 bases. Germline assignment: CDR1 SNHLY and CDR2 FYNNEI. The CDR3 totals 14 residues. CDR3: CASRAGTETYEQYF. The CDR3 DNA reads TGTGCCAGCAGGGCCGGGACAGAAACCTACGAGCAGTACTTC. Complete variable domain (other parts from reference TRBV2 and TRBJ2-7): EPEVTQTPSHQVTQMGQEVILRCVPISNHLYFYWYRQILGQKVEFLVSFYNNEISEKSEIFDDQFSVERPDGSNFTLKIRSTKLEDSAMYFCASRAGTETYEQYFGPGTRLTVT.

This clone appeared a few times. The rearrangement links TRBV5-1 to TRBJ2-3; TRBD1 agrees at 7 bases. The ends lost 0 bases at V and 4 bases at J; junction bases unmatched: 5. This CDR3 is 15 amino acids long. Germline CDR1 SGHRS, CDR2 YFSETQ. The CDR3 DNA reads as TGCGCCAGCAGCTTGGATACAGGGGCTTCAGATACGCAGTATTTT. Translated, it gives CASSLDTGASDTQYF.

This clone occurred once. The chain has TRBV5-4 and TRBJ2-1; 16 bases fit TRBD2. Germline assignment: CDR1 SGHNT and CDR2 YYREEE (reference sequence). There are 18 residues in the CDR3. The V segment lost 0 bases and the J segment 6 bases; nucleotides outside the gene matches: 6. CDR3 coding DNA: TGTGCCAGCAGCTTGGCAGGGACTAGCGGGGGGGCTCTCAATGAGCAGTTCTTC. This codes for CASSLAGTSGGALNEQFF.

The V and J genes are TRBV27 and TRBJ1-2; 11 bases align to TRBD1. Germline-derived CDR1 and CDR2 are MNHEY and SMNVEV (reference sequence). The V and J ends lost 2 bases and 0 bases, in that order; junction bases with no gene match: 5. The CDR3 has 17 amino acids. In DNA, the CDR3 is TGTGCCAGCAGTTTACGGACAGGGGGCCGAGCTAACTATGGCTACACCTTC. Translated: CASSLRTGGRANYGYTF.

CDR3 nucleotides: TGTGCCAGTAGTCCTGAGGTGGGACAGGTCACAGATACGCAGTATTTT. Its translation: CASSPEVGQVTDTQYF. This chain uses TRBV19 with TRBJ2-3; 8 nucleotides align to TRBD1. The V gene's germline CDR1 is LNHDA and CDR2 SQIVND (reference sequence). J gave up 2 bases and V 5 bases, and 9 bases lay outside the gene matches. The CDR3 is 16 amino acids.

This CDR3 is CASSAHGGEQFF. The CDR3 DNA reads as TGTGCCAGCAGCGCGCACGGGGGGGAGCAGTTCTTC. The chain uses TRBV9 and TRBJ2-1; 7 bases line up with TRBD2. V lost 3 bases to trimming and J lost 10 bases; unmatched junction nucleotides: 4. The CDR3 runs 12 residues. Germline CDR1 is SGDLS and CDR2 is YYNGEE. The full variable domain, rest sourced from reference TRBV9 and TRBJ2-1, is DSGVTQTPKHLITATGQRVTLRCSPRSGDLSVYWYQQSLDQGLQFLIQYYNGEERAKGNILERFSAQQFPDLHSELNLSSLELGDSALYFCASSAHGGEQFFGPGTRLTVL.

This chain uses TRBV6-5 with TRBJ2-2; 7 bases are shared with TRBD2. From germline, CDR1 is MNHEY and CDR2 SVGAGI. CDR3 length: 14 residues. The V segment lost 8 bases and the J segment 1 base; nucleotides outside the gene matches: 4. The CDR3 sequence: CASASGVNTGELFF. The CDR3 DNA is TGTGCCAGCGCAAGCGGGGTGAACACCGGGGAGCTGTTTTTT.

The chain is built from TRBV18 and TRBJ1-1, with 8 bases matching TRBD1. Germline V CDR1 and CDR2: KGHSH, LQKENI. The CDR3 loop spans 17 amino acids. V was clipped by 5 bases and J by 0 bases; unmatched bases: 11. CDR3 in amino acids: CASSSSGGAGVNTEAFF. The CDR3 nucleotides read TGTGCCAGCTCATCGTCAGGGGGCGCCGGGGTGAACACTGAAGCTTTCTTT.

The chain employs TRBV5-5 and TRBJ1-6, with D maybe TRBD1 (5 bases). Germline values: CDR1 SGHKS, CDR2 YYEKEE (reference sequence). The CDR3 has 14 amino acids. Trimming cost V 4 bases and J 13 bases, with 18 bases left between them. DNA of the CDR3: TGTGCCAGCAGCCTGGGGAGGGGCCCGCGGCCCCTCCACTTT. Translated, it gives CASSLGRGPRPLHF.

The V call is TRBV7-3, the J call TRBJ1-2; 7 bases line up with TRBD1. The germline V gene has CDR1 SGHTA and CDR2 FQGTGA. The V segment lost 1 base and the J segment 7 bases; nucleotides outside the gene matches: 3. The CDR3 length is 13 residues. CDR3 region: CASSLKPGGGYTF. CDR3 sequence (DNA): TGTGCCAGCAGCTTAAAGCCAGGGGGTGGCTACACCTTC.

The V gene is TRBV5-5, the J gene TRBJ1-1; TRBD1 might be the D (6 bases). V was shortened by 5 bases and J by 1 base, with 9 bases between the two germline ends. The CDR3 spans 13 residues. Germline CDR1 and CDR2: SGHKS and YYEKEE (reference sequence). CDR3 region: CASSWGQNTEAFF. The CDR3 DNA reads as TGTGCCAGCAGTTGGGGACAGAACACTGAAGCTTTCTTT.

The V and J genes are TRBV9 and TRBJ2-5; 8 bases are a match to TRBD2. This CDR3 is 17 amino acids long. Germline V lookup: CDR1 SGDLS, CDR2 YYNGEE. Trimming removed 0 bases from V and 1 base from J; junction bases left unmatched: 8. The CDR3 DNA is TGTGCCAGCAGCGTAGGTCGGCTAGCGGGTTTCCAAGAGACCCAGTACTTC. It codes for CASSVGRLAGFQETQYF. Supplemented by reference TRBV9 and TRBJ2-5, the full variable domain reads DSGVTQTPKHLITATGQRVTLRCSPRSGDLSVYWYQQSLDQGLQFLIQYYNGEERAKGNILERFSAQQFPDLHSELNLSSLELGDSALYFCASSVGRLAGFQETQYFGPGTRLLVL.

This clone has a single count. V gene TRBV19 combines with J gene TRBJ2-1; 8 bases map to TRBD2. Germline-derived CDR1 and CDR2 are LNHDA and SQIVND (reference sequence). The CDR3 spans 12 residues. The V segment lost 6 bases and the J segment 10 bases; nucleotides outside the gene matches: 5. CDR3 DNA sequence: TGTGCCAGTAGGATCCCTAGCGGGGAGCAGTTCTTC. Translated, it gives CASRIPSGEQFF.

V usage is TRBV28 and J usage is TRBJ2-1; perhaps TRBD2 as D (7 bases). CDR3 length: 15 residues. Germline CDR1 MDHEN, CDR2 SYDVKM. The V end lost 6 bases, the J end lost 0 bases, and 12 bases lay between the germline ends. The CDR3 loop reads CASSLRGPSYNEQFF. The CDR3 DNA reads TGTGCCAGCAGCCTGCGGGGGCCCTCCTACAATGAGCAGTTCTTC. Full variable domain (missing parts from reference TRBV28 and TRBJ2-1): DVKVTQSSRYLVKRTGEKVFLECVQDMDHENMFWYRQDPGLGLRLIYFSYDVKMKEKGDIPEGYSVSREKKERFSLILESASTNQTSMYLCASSLRGPSYNEQFFGPGTRLTVL.

This clone came up a few times. The chain carries TRBV30 and TRBJ1-3, with D possibly matching TRBD1 (5 bases). The CDR3 is made up of 13 amino acids. CDR1 is GTSNPN, CDR2 SVGIG, per germline (reference sequence). The V end was cut by 2 bases, the J end by 9 bases, with 14 bases between. The CDR3 sequence: CAWSLTGVGTIYF. The DNA of the CDR3 is TGTGCCTGGAGTTTGACGGGGGTAGGCACCATATATTTT.

The gene calls are TRBV30 and TRBJ2-3, with 10 bases matching TRBD2. This CDR3 contains 18 residues. V lost 1 base, J lost 1 base, and 11 bases stayed unmatched. Germline assignment: CDR1 GTSNPN and CDR2 SVGIG (reference sequence). CDR3 sequence reads: CAWSAPAGGRGGTDTQYF. In nucleotides, the CDR3 is TGTGCCTGGAGTGCCCCAGCGGGGGGGCGAGGGGGCACAGATACGCAGTATTTT.

This clone was detected a few times. The V and J genes are TRBV4-1 and TRBJ1-6, with D possibly being TRBD1 (5 bases). From germline, CDR1 is MGHRA and CDR2 YSYEKL. The V and J ends lost 1 base and 5 bases respectively, with 9 bases between them. CDR3 length: 15 amino acids. The CDR3 region is CASSQGIQDNSPLHF. CDR3 bases: TGCGCCAGCAGCCAAGGAATACAGGATAATTCACCCCTCCACTTT.

The J gene is TRBJ1-1, the V gene TRBV19; 10 bases are a match to TRBD1. CDR1 and CDR2 from the germline V gene are LNHDA and SQIVND (reference sequence). The CDR3 totals 15 residues. V lost 5 bases and J lost 5; bases outside the gene matches: 8. CDR3 sequence (DNA): TGTGCCAGTAGTCCGCGGACAGGGGGGACGACTGAAGCTTTCTTT. Protein sequence: CASSPRTGGTTEAFF.

V and J are TRBV7-3 and TRBJ1-6; D gene uncertain. Trimming pared 1 base from V and 11 bases from J, leaving 9 bases between. Germline-derived CDR1 and CDR2 are SGHTA and FQGTGA. CDR3 size: 13 residues. CDR3 amino acids: CASSLRATTPLHF. The DNA for the CDR3 is TGTGCCAGCAGCTTAAGGGCCACCACACCCCTCCACTTT.

This chain connects TRBV4-2 to TRBJ1-6; 11 bases line up with TRBD1. The CDR3 sequence is 14 residues long. The junction had 3 bases not matched to a gene; V was cut back by 4 bases and J by 10 bases. Germline CDR1 and CDR2: LGHNA and YNFKEQ. The CDR3 bases are TGTGCCAGCAGCCGGACAGGGGGCGCGTCACCCCTCCACTTT. It codes for CASSRTGGASPLHF.

The chain recombines TRBV29-1 with TRBJ1-1, with no clear D. This CDR3 is 10 amino acids long. Trimming stripped 8 bases from V and 1 base from J, with 5 bases between. Germline CDR1 reads SQVTM; CDR2 reads ANQGSEA. The CDR3 DNA sequence: TGCAGCATAAAGAACACTGAAGCTTTCTTT. As protein: CSIKNTEAFF.

This clone appeared a single time. The rearrangement uses TRBV15 and TRBJ2-5; D is perhaps TRBD2 (5 bases). Germline CDR1 reads LNHNV; CDR2 reads YYDKDF (reference sequence). The V end lost 0 bases, the J end lost 3 bases, and 14 bases lay between the germline ends. CDR3 size: 16 residues. The CDR3 region has the DNA TGTGCCACCAGCAGAGATATAGGAGGAAGCAAAGAGACCCAGTACTTC. Translating it yields CATSRDIGGSKETQYF.